The 3 T cell receptor beta chains below come from one sample, sequenced in a study of blood T cell repertoires in COVID-19. Repertoires were generated with immunoSEQ multiplex PCR, while TCRdb's copy carries only in-frame clones and drops some. The profile shows tens of thousands of clones, about 80% of them singletons. Input material: peripheral blood. These receptors all stem from a man between 60 and 70 years old with acute or convalescent COVID-19.

About this clone itself: Compared with germline, one end of the junction differs, possibly owing to a read error. This sequence joins TRBV20-1 and TRBJ1-3; no clear D. Looked up from germline, CDR1 is DFQATT and CDR2 is SNEGSKA (reference sequence). This CDR3 has 11 amino acids. Here the CDR3 DNA reads TGTGGAGGGAGCTCTGGAAACACCATATATTTT. Translated, it gives CGGSSGNTIYF.

CDR3 region: CASSFNSGNTIYF. The CDR3 DNA reads TGTGCCAGCAGCTTCAACTCTGGAAACACCATATATTTT. The chain carries TRBV7-9 and TRBJ1-3; D gene ambiguous. The germline gives CDR1 SEHNR, CDR2 FQNEAQ (reference sequence). The CDR3 runs 13 residues. Trimming cost V 3 bases and J 0 bases, with 3 bases left between them.

This clone has just a few counts. V is TRBV28 and J is TRBJ2-3; 9 bases align to TRBD2. Germline lookup yields CDR1 MDHEN and CDR2 SYDVKM. V lost 8 bases and J lost 3; bases outside the gene matches: 12. CDR3 length equals 16 residues. The CDR3, as DNA: TGTGCCAGCCGGGCGGGGGGGCTTTCCGGAACAGATACGCAGTATTTT. It yields the protein CASRAGGLSGTDTQYF.